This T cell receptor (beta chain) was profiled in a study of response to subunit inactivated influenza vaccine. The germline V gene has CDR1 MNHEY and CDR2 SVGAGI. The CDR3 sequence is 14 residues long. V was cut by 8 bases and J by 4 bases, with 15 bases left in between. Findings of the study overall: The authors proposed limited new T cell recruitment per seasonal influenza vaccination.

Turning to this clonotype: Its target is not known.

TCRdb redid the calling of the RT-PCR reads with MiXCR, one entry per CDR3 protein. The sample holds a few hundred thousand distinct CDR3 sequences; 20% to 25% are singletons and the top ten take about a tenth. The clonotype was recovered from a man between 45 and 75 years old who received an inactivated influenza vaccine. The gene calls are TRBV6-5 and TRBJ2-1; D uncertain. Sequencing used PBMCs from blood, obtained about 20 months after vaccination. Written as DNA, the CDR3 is TGTGCCAGCGGTTGGTCGAGCCGGTACAATGAGCAGTTCTTC. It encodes CASGWSSRYNEQFF.